These 23 T cell receptor beta chains came from one sample sequenced in a study of blood T cell repertoires in COVID-19. Method: immunoSEQ multiplex PCR; TCRdb's copy keeps in-frame clones and lacks some. The profile covers fewer than 450,000 clones, with more than 70% appearing a single time and roughly 6.6% taken by the ten largest. Sequenced sample: peripheral blood. These TCRs come from a woman in her sixties or seventies with COVID-19, enrolled during active disease.

V usage is TRBV5-6 and J usage is TRBJ1-2; D is unresolved. V was trimmed by 4 bases and J by 6 bases, leaving 10 bases between them. CDR1 and CDR2 (germline): SGHDT, YYEEEE. The CDR3 covers 12 residues. CDR3: CASSPGGDGYTF. CDR3 DNA: TGTGCCAGCAGCCCGGGAGGCGATGGCTACACCTTC.

V gene TRBV7-9 combines with J gene TRBJ2-5; 8 bases fit TRBD1. The CDR3 is 15 residues long. V gave up 0 bases and J gave up 2 bases; unmatched junction bases: 2. From germline, CDR1 is SEHNR and CDR2 FQNEAQ (reference sequence). DNA of the CDR3: TGTGCCAGCAGCTTAGCCGGGACAGGACAAGAGACCCAGTACTTC. Translating gives CASSLAGTGQETQYF. Together with reference TRBV7-9 and TRBJ2-5, the CDR3 gives the full variable domain: DTGVSQNPRHKITKRGQNVTFRCDPISEHNRLYWYRQTLGQGPEFLTYFQNEAQLEKSRLLSDRFSAERPKGSFSTLEIQRTEQGDSAMYLCASSLAGTGQETQYFGPGTRLLVL.

The chain recombines TRBV5-4 with TRBJ1-2; TRBD1 is a possible D gene (5 bases). The CDR3 spans 14 residues. Trimming removed 2 bases from V and 8 bases from J, with 16 bases in between. Germline loops: CDR1 SGHNT, CDR2 YYREEE (reference sequence). The CDR3 here is CASSFWGVPRGYTF. The DNA of the CDR3 is TGTGCCAGCAGCTTTTGGGGGGTCCCTAGGGGCTACACCTTC.

The chain couples TRBV27 to TRBJ2-7, with D tentatively TRBD2 (5 bases). V was trimmed by 5 bases and J by 1 base, leaving 27 bases between them. Germline CDR1 reads MNHEY; CDR2 reads SMNVEV (reference sequence). The CDR3 has 19 amino acids. DNA for the CDR3: TGTGCCAGCAGTCTATTCTCCCCGGGGAGCGCGCAGCGGTCCTACGAGCAGTACTTC. Protein product: CASSLFSPGSAQRSYEQYF.

The rearrangement joins TRBV18 to TRBJ1-5, with 7 bases lining up with TRBD1. The CDR3 is 15 amino acids. V trimming: 3 bases; J trimming: 7 bases; junction bases outside the gene matches: 9. From germline, CDR1 is KGHSH and CDR2 LQKENI. In DNA, the CDR3 is TGTGCCAGCTCACCGACACGACAGGGCGGCCAGCCCCAGCATTTT. This gives the protein CASSPTRQGGQPQHF.

J is TRBJ1-3 and V is TRBV5-6, with TRBD1 as a possible D gene (6 bases). Trimming cost V 1 base and J 2 bases, with 13 bases left between them. The germline V gene has CDR1 SGHDT and CDR2 YYEEEE. This CDR3 has 16 amino acids. CDR3: CASSLRGGNTGNTIYF. CDR3 coding DNA: TGTGCCAGCAGCTTGAGGGGGGGAAACACTGGAAACACCATATATTTT.

The rearrangement links TRBV7-2 to TRBJ2-7, with 11 bases aligning to TRBD2. Germline assignment: CDR1 SGHTA and CDR2 FQGNSA. The trim removed 3 bases at V and 0 bases at J, leaving 4 bases unmatched. The CDR3 loop spans 16 amino acids. The CDR3 loop is CASSFSGGEISYEQYF. The CDR3 DNA reads TGTGCCAGCAGCTTTAGCGGGGGGGAAATCTCCTACGAGCAGTACTTC.

Concerning this clone: Other DNA sequences in this sample translate to the same CDR3. The gene calls are TRBV19 and TRBJ1-5, with no clear D. From germline, CDR1 is LNHDA and CDR2 SQIVND (reference sequence). V shed 3 bases and J shed 4 bases, with 10 bases lying between them. CDR3 length equals 14 residues. CDR3 protein: CASSISGGNQPQHF. The DNA for the CDR3 is TGTGCCAGTAGTATCAGCGGAGGAAATCAGCCCCAGCATTTT.

V and J are TRBV19 and TRBJ1-2; 12 nucleotides line up with TRBD1. The V gene's germline CDR1 is LNHDA and CDR2 SQIVND (reference sequence). The trim removed 4 bases at V and 1 base at J, leaving 13 bases unmatched. The CDR3 extends over 19 amino acids. In DNA, the CDR3 is TGTGCCAGTAGTAGAGCCCCCGGGGGACAGGGGGCCCGTAACTATGGCTACACCTTC. This gives the protein CASSRAPGGQGARNYGYTF.

This clone was picked up one time. The genes are TRBV21-1 and TRBJ1-1. TRBV21-1 is annotated as a pseudogene. CDR3 length: 12 amino acids. The CDR3 spells CASSKDEGEAFF. For the CDR3, the DNA is TGTGCCAGCAGCAAAGACGAGGGAGAAGCTTTCTTT.

This chain uses TRBV9 with TRBJ1-5; D is perhaps TRBD1 (5 bases). The CDR3 is 13 amino acids. The germline V gene has CDR1 SGDLS and CDR2 YYNGEE. V was trimmed by 3 bases and J by 3 bases, leaving 7 bases between them. This chain's CDR3 is CASSGQNNQPQHF. CDR3 DNA sequence: TGTGCCAGCAGCGGACAGAACAATCAGCCCCAGCATTTT. The full variable domain, rest sourced from reference TRBV9 and TRBJ1-5, is DSGVTQTPKHLITATGQRVTLRCSPRSGDLSVYWYQQSLDQGLQFLIQYYNGEERAKGNILERFSAQQFPDLHSELNLSSLELGDSALYFCASSGQNNQPQHFGDGTRLSIL.

This chain connects TRBV7-2 to TRBJ1-5, with D unresolved. This CDR3 has 13 residues. Germline CDR1 reads SGHTA; CDR2 reads FQGNSA. Trimming removed 4 bases at V and 2 bases at J, with 6 bases between. CDR3 loop: CASSSGGNQPQHF. In DNA form, the CDR3 reads TGTGCCAGCAGCTCCGGGGGCAATCAGCCCCAGCATTTT.

CDR3 amino acids: CASSLIEGGDEQFF. CDR3 DNA: TGTGCCAGCAGCTTAATTGAGGGAGGGGATGAGCAGTTCTTC. The rearrangement uses TRBV7-9 and TRBJ2-1; 7 nucleotides align to TRBD2. The V gene end was trimmed by 2 bases and the J gene end by 8 bases; junction bases not matched to a gene: 6. Germline values: CDR1 SEHNR, CDR2 FQNEAQ (reference sequence). The CDR3 extends over 14 amino acids.

V usage is TRBV28 and J usage is TRBJ1-5; no clear D gene. V gave up 6 bases and J gave up 1 base, with 13 bases separating them. The CDR3 runs 15 residues. CDR1 is MDHEN, CDR2 SYDVKM, per germline. This chain's CDR3 is CASSSGRLSNQPQHF. CDR3 coding DNA: TGTGCCAGCAGCTCAGGTCGGCTGAGCAATCAGCCCCAGCATTTT.

This chain links TRBV24-1 with TRBJ1-1, with D uncertain. CDR1 is KGHDR and CDR2 is SFDVKD in the germline V gene. V lost 3 bases and J lost 3, with 13 bases in between. The CDR3 covers 15 residues. The chain's CDR3 is CATSDPREGDTEAFF. For the CDR3, the DNA is TGTGCCACCAGTGATCCCCGAGAGGGCGACACTGAAGCTTTCTTT.

The chain uses TRBV19 and TRBJ1-6; 9 bases match TRBD1. V lost 5 bases, J lost 10 bases, and 6 bases stayed unmatched. The CDR3 covers 14 residues. The germline V gene encodes CDR1 LNHDA and CDR2 SQIVND (reference sequence). DNA for the CDR3: TGTGCCAGTAGTCTCACAGGGGGCGCCTCACCCCTCCACTTT. Translating gives CASSLTGGASPLHF. Full variable domain (outside the CDR3, taken from reference TRBV19 and TRBJ1-6): DGGITQSPKYLFRKEGQNVTLSCEQNLNHDAMYWYRQDPGQGLRLIYYSQIVNDFQKGDIAEGYSVSREKKESFPLTVTSAQKNPTAFYLCASSLTGGASPLHFGNGTRLTVT.

This clone was detected once. The junction differs from germline at one of its ends, possibly a read error. Other DNA sequences in the sample encode the same CDR3. The chain couples TRBV9 to TRBJ2-7, with TRBD2 identical over 9 bases. Germline assignment: CDR1 SGDLS and CDR2 YYNGEE. This CDR3 is 15 amino acids long. CDR3 region: CASSVAPSGVAEQYF. CDR3 coding DNA: TGTGCCAGCAGCGTAGCCCCTAGCGGGGTGGCCGAGCAGTATTTC.

The chain links TRBV19 to TRBJ1-2; the D gene is possibly TRBD1 (6 bases). The CDR3 runs 13 residues. The V gene's germline CDR1 is LNHDA and CDR2 SQIVND (reference sequence). V lost 5 bases and J 8 bases, leaving 15 bases between the germline ends. CDR3 coding DNA: TGTGCCAGTAGTCAGGGGATTTTTAGAGGCTACACCTTC. It yields the protein CASSQGIFRGYTF.

This clone was observed once. The chain employs TRBV19 and TRBJ2-7, with 9 nucleotides matching TRBD1. Unmatched junction bases numbered 19, after V lost 5 bases and J lost 5 bases. Germline V gene lookup returns CDR1 LNHDA and CDR2 SQIVND (reference sequence). The CDR3 consists of 18 residues. The CDR3 sequence: CASSRDRERGITFDEQYF. The CDR3 bases are TGTGCCAGTAGTCGGGACAGGGAGAGGGGGATAACTTTTGACGAGCAGTACTTC.

This chain connects TRBV10-3 to TRBJ2-5, with no clear D. Germline CDR1 and CDR2: ENHRY and SYGVKD. The CDR3 sequence is 11 residues long. Trimming left V 10 bases short and J 1 base short, with 7 bases between. The CDR3 reads CATTFQETQYF. The CDR3, as DNA: TGTGCCACCACATTCCAAGAGACCCAGTACTTC.

The rearrangement joins TRBV4-1 to TRBJ2-3; 7 bases line up with TRBD2. This CDR3 has 14 residues. Per the germline V gene, CDR1 is MGHRA and CDR2 is YSYEKL. After removal of 4 bases from V and 1 base from J, the junction contained 2 bases not matched to a gene. The CDR3 nucleotides read TGCGCCAGCAGCCGTCTAGCGGGCACAGATACGCAGTATTTT. Protein sequence: CASSRLAGTDTQYF.

The chain recombines TRBV18 with TRBJ2-1; 13 positions match TRBD2. From germline, CDR1 is KGHSH and CDR2 LQKENI. The junction had 5 bases not matched to a gene; V was cut back by 5 bases and J by 7 bases. The CDR3 extends over 15 amino acids. Written as DNA, the CDR3 is TGTGCCAGCTCAGTGGGACTAGCGGGGACGAATGAGCAGTTCTTC. It codes for CASSVGLAGTNEQFF.

The genes are TRBV6-5 and TRBJ2-3; 8 nucleotides match TRBD2. J gave up 4 bases and V 4 bases, and 4 bases lay outside the gene matches. CDR3 length: 14 residues. CDR1 and CDR2 (germline): MNHEY, SVGAGI. CDR3 bases: TGTGCCAGCAGTTTGAGCGGGGGCGCAGATACGCAGTATTTT. It codes for CASSLSGGADTQYF.